A selection of T cell receptor beta chains follows, all from one sample in a study of CD8 T cells in ankylosing spondylitis. TCRdb passed the 5' RACE reads through MiXCR, listing each CDR3 protein once. The repertoire holds 350,000 to 450,000 distinct CDR3 sequences, with 20% to 25% as singletons. Sequenced sample: blood, either unsorted or a sorted T cell fraction (not recorded which). All receptors come from a male donor with ankylosing spondylitis or in good health (not recorded which). Each CDR3 is given without its conserved first and last residue. D genes are given only for firm matches.

V: TRBV29-1
D: TRBD2
CDR3: SVGEGNTGELF

V: TRBV6-5
D: TRBD2
CDR3: ASSLLAGGLEQY

V: TRBV7-9
D: TRBD1
CDR3: ASSLAQGAFHNEQF

V: TRBV20-1
D: NA
CDR3: SATSLDSTYEQY

V: TRBV5-5
D: NA
CDR3: ASSPAGSPSTDTQY

V: TRBV24-1
D: TRBD2
CDR3: ATSDLFTSGEKDTQY

V: TRBV12-3/TRBV12-4
D: NA
CDR3: ASSFDLRVDEQY

V: TRBV29-1
D: TRBD2
CDR3: SVGGLAGTDTQY

V: TRBV11-1
D: NA
CDR3: ASSTQMGAGENTGELF

V: TRBV5-6
D: TRBD2
CDR3: ASSSAAGGPPRYTQY

V: TRBV5-1
D: NA
CDR3: ASSFTFFETYGSYNEQF

V: TRBV30
D: NA
CDR3: AWSVLGVTTDTQY

V: TRBV12-3/TRBV12-4
D: NA
CDR3: ASSSSGFGANVLT

V: TRBV29-1
D: NA
CDR3: SVELPEDQGETQY

V: TRBV7-9
D: NA
CDR3: ASSRGTATYEQY

V: TRBV9
D: NA
CDR3: ASSEAWGSYEQY

V: TRBV3-1
D: NA
CDR3: ASSRSHTYEQY

V: TRBV24-1
D: NA
CDR3: ATSDPLGGTTPWNTGELF

V: TRBV27
D: NA
CDR3: ASCRAGAYEKLF

V: TRBV6-1
D: NA
CDR3: ASTNPRGPNYGYT

V: TRBV20-1
D: NA
CDR3: SARDQGFPYGYT

V: TRBV15
D: TRBD2
CDR3: ATSTTSGVSSYNEQF

V: TRBV5-1
D: NA
CDR3: ASNPSGAWGGPRTDTQY

V: TRBV6-1
D: NA
CDR3: ASTLGAANEQF

V: TRBV3-1
D: TRBD2
CDR3: ASSQRVGTSGADTQY

V: TRBV4-2
D: NA
CDR3: ASSPYGGSYEQY

V: TRBV4-1
D: NA
CDR3: ASSQTAGTSYEQY

V: TRBV29-1
D: NA
CDR3: SARAEWGYT